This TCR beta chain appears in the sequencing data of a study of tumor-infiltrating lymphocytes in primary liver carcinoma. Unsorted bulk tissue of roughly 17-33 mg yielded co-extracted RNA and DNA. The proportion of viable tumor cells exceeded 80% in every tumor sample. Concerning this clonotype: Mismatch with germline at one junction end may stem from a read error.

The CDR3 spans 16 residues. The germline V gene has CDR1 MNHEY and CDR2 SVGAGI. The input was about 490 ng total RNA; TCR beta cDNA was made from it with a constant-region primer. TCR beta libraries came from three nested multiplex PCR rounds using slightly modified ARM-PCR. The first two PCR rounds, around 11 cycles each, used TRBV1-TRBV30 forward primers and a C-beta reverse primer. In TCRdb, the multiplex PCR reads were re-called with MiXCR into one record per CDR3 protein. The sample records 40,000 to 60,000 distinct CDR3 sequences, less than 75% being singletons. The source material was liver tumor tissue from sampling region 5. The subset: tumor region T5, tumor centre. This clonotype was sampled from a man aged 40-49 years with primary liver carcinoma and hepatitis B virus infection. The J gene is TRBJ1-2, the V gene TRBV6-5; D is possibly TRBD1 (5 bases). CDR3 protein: CANSYSGQGTNYGYTF. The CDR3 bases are TGTGCCAACAGTTACTCTGGGCAGGGCACTAACTATGGCTACACCTTC.